This TCR beta chain was captured in a study of OX40 agonist ivuxolimab in advanced cancers. Patients who had autoimmune disease history or got systemic immunosuppression were left out. The study's findings and limits: Not determined was the antigen specificity of the expanded peripheral T cells. Among the lowest peripheral clonal expansion occurred in 0.1-3.0 mg/kg partial responders.

The protocol was immunoSEQ multiplex PCR, while the TCRdb copy is restricted to in-frame clones and leaves out a portion. Here the sample spans fewer than 120,000 clones, approximately 89% being singletons. Turning to this clone: Its antigen remains unidentified.

The sequencing used CD4+ or CD8+ T cells sorted from blood, collected in a trial of the OX40 agonist ivuxolimab. This clonotype was obtained from an adult with an advanced solid tumor such as melanoma, head and neck, liver or kidney cancer.

CDR3 sequence (DNA): TGTGCCAGCAGCTCCCCGACTAGCGGGACAGGAGACGGGGAGCTGTTTTTT. The encoded protein is CASSSPTSGTGDGELFF. V gene TRBV7-2 combines with J gene TRBJ2-2; 11 positions match TRBD2. CDR3 size: 17 residues. The germline V gene has CDR1 SGHTA and CDR2 FQGNSA. V lost 4 bases to trimming and J lost 7 bases; unmatched junction nucleotides: 11.